This entry lists 3 T cell receptor beta chains sequenced from one sample in a study of blood T cell repertoires in COVID-19. Assay used: immunoSEQ multiplex PCR; TCRdb lists only in-frame clones, some missing. The data contain about 210,000 clones, less than 90% of them seen just once; the ten biggest clones take up around 0.7%. The sequencing sample was made of peripheral blood. The source is a man aged 35 to 55 with acute or convalescent COVID-19.

J is TRBJ2-1 and V is TRBV19, with 7 bases lining up with TRBD2. The CDR3 is made up of 14 amino acids. The V gene end was trimmed by 5 bases and the J gene end by 7 bases; junction bases not matched to a gene: 8. Germline V CDR1 and CDR2: LNHDA, SQIVND (reference sequence). This CDR3 is CASSGGLIGNEQFF. In DNA form, the CDR3 reads TGTGCCAGTAGTGGGGGACTAATCGGGAATGAGCAGTTCTTC.

The genes are TRBV5-1 and TRBJ1-2; 11 bases agree with TRBD1. CDR3 length: 14 amino acids. Germline-derived CDR1 and CDR2 are SGHRS and YFSETQ. Trimming removed 3 bases from V and 6 bases from J; junction bases left unmatched: 4. Here the CDR3 DNA reads TGCGCCAGCAGCTGGGGACAGGGGGTCAATGGCTACACCTTC. It translates to CASSWGQGVNGYTF.

CDR3 in amino acids: CASSLIQNQPQHF. As DNA, the CDR3 is TGTGCCAGCAGTTTAATACAGAATCAGCCCCAGCATTTT. The rearrangement uses TRBV6-5 and TRBJ1-5; D is unclear. Germline CDR1 MNHEY, CDR2 SVGAGI. The V gene lost 4 bases and the J gene lost 4 bases, with 8 bases spanning the gap. The CDR3 spans 13 residues.